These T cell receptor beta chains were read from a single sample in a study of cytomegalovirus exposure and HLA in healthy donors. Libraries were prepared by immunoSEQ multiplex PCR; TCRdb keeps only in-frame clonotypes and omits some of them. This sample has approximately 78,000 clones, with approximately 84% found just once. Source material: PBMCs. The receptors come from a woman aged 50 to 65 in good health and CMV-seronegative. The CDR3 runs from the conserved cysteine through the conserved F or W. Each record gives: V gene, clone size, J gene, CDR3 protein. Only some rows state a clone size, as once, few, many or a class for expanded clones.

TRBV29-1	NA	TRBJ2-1	CTGTSGKTEQFF
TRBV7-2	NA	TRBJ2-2	CASSLPRTGLGRGGELFF
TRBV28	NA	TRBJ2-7	CASSVTSGSYEQYF
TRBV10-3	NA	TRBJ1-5	CAIREDRGISNQPQHF
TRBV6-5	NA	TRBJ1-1	CASSYIQNTEAFF
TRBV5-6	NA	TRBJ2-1	CASRLAGFNEQFF
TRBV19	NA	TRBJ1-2	CASSTDGTEAYGYTF
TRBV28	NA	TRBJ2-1	CASSSPLGKGGNEQFF
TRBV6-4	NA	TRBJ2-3	CASSRTGGSTDTQYF
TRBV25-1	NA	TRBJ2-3	CASSEYAQGFTDTQYF
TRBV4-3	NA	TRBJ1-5	CASSQDRGQPQHF
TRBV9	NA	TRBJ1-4	CASSVAPGVGEKLFF
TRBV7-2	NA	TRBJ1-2	CASSVPGTGGAYGYTF
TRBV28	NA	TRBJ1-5	CASSPDYAPPRGSNQPQHF
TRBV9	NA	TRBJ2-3	CASSVETSGVPDTQYF
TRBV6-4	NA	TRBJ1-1	CASSADMNTEAFF
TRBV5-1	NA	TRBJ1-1	CASSPGQPNTEAFF
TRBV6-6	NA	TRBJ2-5	CASSYKSGTQETQYF
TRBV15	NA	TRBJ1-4	CATSSRQVLEKLFF
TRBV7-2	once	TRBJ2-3	CASSFGGGRTDTQYF
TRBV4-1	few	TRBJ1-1	CASSQREDTEAFF
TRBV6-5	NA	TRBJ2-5	CASSYRSPQETQYF
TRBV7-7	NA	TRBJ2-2	CASSPGLAATGELFF
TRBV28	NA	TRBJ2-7	CASSLPGSKSYEQYF
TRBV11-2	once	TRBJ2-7	CASSLDPAIYEQYF
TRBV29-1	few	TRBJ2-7	CSVGGPVEPYEQYF
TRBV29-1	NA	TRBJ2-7	CSVVPSGRVTYEQYF
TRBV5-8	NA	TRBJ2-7	CASRIKGMGGRSYEQYF
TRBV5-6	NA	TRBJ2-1	CASSLARAGSYNEQFF
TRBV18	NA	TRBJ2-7	CASSPGAGYEQYF
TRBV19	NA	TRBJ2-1	CASMGGSYNEQFF
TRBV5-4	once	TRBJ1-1	CASSLDARGDTEAFF
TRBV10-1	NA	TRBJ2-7	CASSDLTQGGYEQYF
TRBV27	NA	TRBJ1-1	CASSLNPDRLNTEAFF
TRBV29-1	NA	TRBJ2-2	CSVGTVGELFF
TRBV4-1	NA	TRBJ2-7	CASSQEWDFSFEQYF
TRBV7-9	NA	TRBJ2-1	CASSLEGEGGRKSYNEQFF
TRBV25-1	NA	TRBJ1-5	CASTGQGSNQPQHF
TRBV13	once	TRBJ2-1	CASSSGLAGQDEQFF
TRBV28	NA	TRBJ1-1	CASSTTGANTEAFF
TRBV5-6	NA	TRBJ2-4	CASSGQGSRLAKNIQYF